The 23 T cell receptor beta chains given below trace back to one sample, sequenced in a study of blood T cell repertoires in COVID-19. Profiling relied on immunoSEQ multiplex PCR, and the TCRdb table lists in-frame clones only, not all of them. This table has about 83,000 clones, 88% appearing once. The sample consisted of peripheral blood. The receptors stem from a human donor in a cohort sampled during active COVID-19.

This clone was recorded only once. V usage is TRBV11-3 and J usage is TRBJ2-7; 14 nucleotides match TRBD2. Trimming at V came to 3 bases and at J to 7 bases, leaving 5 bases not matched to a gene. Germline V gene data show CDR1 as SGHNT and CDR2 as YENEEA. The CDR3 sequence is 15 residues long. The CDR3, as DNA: TGTGCCAGCAGCTTGCTGACTAGCGGGGGGGGAGAGCAGTACTTC. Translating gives CASSLLTSGGGEQYF.

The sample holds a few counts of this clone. This chain's CDR3 is CASSLWQETNYGYTF. The CDR3 nucleotides are TGTGCCAGCAGCTTATGGCAGGAAACTAACTATGGCTACACCTTC. The chain is built from TRBV7-9 and TRBJ1-2; D is ambiguous. This CDR3 comprises 15 residues. Germline V gene sequence: CDR1 SEHNR, CDR2 FQNEAQ (reference sequence). Trimming removed 2 bases at V and 0 bases at J, with 10 bases between.

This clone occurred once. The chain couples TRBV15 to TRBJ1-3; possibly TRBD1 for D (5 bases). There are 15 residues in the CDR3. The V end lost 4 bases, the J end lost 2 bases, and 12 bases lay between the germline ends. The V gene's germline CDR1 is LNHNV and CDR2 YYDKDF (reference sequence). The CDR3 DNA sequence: TGTGCCACCAGCACAGAGCGGGGGGCTGGAAACACCATATATTTT. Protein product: CATSTERGAGNTIYF.

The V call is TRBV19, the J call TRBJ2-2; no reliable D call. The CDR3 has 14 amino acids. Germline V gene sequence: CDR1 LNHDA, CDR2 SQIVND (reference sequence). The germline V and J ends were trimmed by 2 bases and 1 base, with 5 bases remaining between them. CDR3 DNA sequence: TGTGCCAGTAGTATACAGTTGAACACCGGGGAGCTGTTTTTT. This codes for CASSIQLNTGELFF.

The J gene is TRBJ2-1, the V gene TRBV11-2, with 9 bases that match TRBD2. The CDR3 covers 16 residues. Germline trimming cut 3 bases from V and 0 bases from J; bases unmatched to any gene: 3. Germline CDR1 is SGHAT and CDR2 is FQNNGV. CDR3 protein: CASSFSSGSSYNEQFF. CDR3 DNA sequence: TGTGCCAGCAGCTTTAGTAGCGGGAGCTCCTACAATGAGCAGTTCTTC.

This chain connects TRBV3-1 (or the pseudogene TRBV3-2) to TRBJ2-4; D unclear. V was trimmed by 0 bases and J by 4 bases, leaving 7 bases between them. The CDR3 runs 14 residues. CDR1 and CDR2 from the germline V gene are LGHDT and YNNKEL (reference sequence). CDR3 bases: TGTGCCAGCAGCCAAGATTTGGCTAAAAACATTCAGTACTTC. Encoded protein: CASSQDLAKNIQYF.

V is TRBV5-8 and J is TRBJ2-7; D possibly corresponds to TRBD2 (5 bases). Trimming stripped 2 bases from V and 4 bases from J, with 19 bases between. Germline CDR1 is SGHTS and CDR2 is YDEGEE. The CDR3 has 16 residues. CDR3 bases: TGTGCCAGCAGCTTCTCCCCGGACTCAACATCTTACGAGCAGTACTTC. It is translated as CASSFSPDSTSYEQYF.

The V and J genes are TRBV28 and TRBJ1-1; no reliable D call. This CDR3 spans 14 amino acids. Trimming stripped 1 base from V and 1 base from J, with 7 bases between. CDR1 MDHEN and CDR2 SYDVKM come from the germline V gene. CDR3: CASSLYRQNTEAFF. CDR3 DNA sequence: TGTGCCAGCAGTTTATACCGACAGAACACTGAAGCTTTCTTT.

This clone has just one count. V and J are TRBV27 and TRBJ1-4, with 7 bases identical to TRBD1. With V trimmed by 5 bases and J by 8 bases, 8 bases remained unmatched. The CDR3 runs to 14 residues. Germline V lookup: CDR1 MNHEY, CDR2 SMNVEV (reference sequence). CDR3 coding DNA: TGTGCCAGCAGTCTTGACAGGGATTGGGAAAAACTGTTTTTT. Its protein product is CASSLDRDWEKLFF.

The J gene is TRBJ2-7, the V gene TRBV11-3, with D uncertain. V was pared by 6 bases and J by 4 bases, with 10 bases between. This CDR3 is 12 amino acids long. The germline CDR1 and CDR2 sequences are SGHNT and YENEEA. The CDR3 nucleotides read TGTGCCAGCAGTATGGGCACTTACGAGCAGTACTTC. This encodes CASSMGTYEQYF. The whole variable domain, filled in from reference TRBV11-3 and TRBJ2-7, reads EAGVVQSPRYKIIEKKQPVAFWCNPISGHNTLYWYLQNLGQGPELLIRYENEEAVDDSQLPKDRFSAERLKGVDSTLKIQPAELGDSAVYLCASSMGTYEQYFGPGTRLTVT.

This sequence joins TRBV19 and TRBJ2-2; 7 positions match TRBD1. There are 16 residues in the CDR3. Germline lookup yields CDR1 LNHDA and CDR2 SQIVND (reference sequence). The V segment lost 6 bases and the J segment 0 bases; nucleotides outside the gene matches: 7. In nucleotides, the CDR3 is TGTGCCAGTAGCAGAGACGGGACAGCGAACACCGGGGAGCTGTTTTTT. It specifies CASSRDGTANTGELFF.

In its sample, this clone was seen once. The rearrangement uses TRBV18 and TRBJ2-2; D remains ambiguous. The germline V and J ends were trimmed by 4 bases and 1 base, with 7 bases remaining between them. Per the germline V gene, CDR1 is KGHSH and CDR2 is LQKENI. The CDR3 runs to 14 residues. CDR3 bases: TGTGCCAGCTCACTTCCGGTGAACACCGGGGAGCTGTTTTTT. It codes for CASSLPVNTGELFF.

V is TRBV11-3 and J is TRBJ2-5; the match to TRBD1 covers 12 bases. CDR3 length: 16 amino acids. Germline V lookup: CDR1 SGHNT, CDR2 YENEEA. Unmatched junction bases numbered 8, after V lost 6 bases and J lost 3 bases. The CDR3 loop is CASRTSGTGGKETQYF. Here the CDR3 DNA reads TGTGCCAGCAGGACGTCCGGGACAGGGGGCAAAGAGACCCAGTACTTC.

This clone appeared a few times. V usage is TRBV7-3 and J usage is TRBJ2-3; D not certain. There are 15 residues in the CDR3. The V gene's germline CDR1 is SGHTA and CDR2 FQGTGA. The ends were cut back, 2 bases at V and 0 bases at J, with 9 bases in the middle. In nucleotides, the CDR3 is TGTGCCAGCAGCTTATTAGCTATTAGCACAGATACGCAGTATTTT. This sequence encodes CASSLLAISTDTQYF.

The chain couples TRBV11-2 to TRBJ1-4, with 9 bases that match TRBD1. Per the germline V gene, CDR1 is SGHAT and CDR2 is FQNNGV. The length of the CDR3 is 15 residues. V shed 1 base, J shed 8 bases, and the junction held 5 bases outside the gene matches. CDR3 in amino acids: CASSLGTGVLEKLFF. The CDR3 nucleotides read TGTGCCAGCAGCTTAGGGACAGGGGTCCTCGAAAAACTGTTTTTT.

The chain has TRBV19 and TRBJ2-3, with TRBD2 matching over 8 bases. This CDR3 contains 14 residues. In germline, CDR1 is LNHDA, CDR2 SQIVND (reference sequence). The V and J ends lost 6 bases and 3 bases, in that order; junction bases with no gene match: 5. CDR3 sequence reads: CASSLGLATDTQYF. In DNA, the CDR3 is TGTGCCAGTAGCCTCGGACTAGCAACAGATACGCAGTATTTT.

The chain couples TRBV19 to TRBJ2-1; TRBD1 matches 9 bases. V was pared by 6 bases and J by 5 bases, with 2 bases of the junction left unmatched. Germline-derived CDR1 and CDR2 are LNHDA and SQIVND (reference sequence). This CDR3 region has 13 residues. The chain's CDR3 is CASRGDRDNEQFF. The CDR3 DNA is TGTGCCAGTAGAGGGGACAGGGACAATGAGCAGTTCTTC.

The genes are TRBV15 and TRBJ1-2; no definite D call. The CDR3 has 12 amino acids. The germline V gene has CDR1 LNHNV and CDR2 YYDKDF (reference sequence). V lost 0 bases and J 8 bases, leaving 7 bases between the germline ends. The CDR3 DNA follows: TGTGCCACCAGCAGAGAGAACCTAGGCTACACCTTC. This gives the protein CATSRENLGYTF.

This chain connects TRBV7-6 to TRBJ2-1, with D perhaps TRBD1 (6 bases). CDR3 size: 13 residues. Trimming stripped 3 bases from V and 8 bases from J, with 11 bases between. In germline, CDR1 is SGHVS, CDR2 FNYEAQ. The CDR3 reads CASSFHRAHEQFF. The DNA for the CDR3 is TGTGCCAGCAGCTTCCACAGGGCCCATGAGCAGTTCTTC.

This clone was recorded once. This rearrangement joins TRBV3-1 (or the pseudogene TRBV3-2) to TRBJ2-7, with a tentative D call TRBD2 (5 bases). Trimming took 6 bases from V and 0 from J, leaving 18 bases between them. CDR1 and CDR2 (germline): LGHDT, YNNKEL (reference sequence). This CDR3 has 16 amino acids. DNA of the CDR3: TGTGCCAGCAGAAACCACCCGCACCGGGGCTCCTACGAGCAGTACTTC. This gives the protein CASRNHPHRGSYEQYF.

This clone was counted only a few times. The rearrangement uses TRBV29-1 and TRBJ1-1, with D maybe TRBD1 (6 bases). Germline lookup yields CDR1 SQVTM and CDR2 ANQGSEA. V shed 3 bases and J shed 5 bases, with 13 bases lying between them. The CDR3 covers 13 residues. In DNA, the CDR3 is TGCAGCGTTGACGGGGGGCGCGGTACTGAAGCTTTCTTT. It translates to CSVDGGRGTEAFF. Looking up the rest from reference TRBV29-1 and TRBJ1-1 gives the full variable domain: SAVISQKPSRDICQRGTSLTIQCQVDSQVTMMFWYRQQPGQSLTLIATANQGSEATYESGFVIDKFPISRPNLTFSTLTVSNMSPEDSSIYLCSVDGGRGTEAFFGQGTRLTVV.

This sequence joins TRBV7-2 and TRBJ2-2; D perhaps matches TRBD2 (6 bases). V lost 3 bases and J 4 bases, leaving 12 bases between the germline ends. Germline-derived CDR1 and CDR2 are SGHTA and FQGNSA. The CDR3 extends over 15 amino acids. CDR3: CASSFSGLFTGELFF. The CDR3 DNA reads TGTGCCAGCAGCTTCTCGGGACTTTTCACCGGGGAGCTGTTTTTT.

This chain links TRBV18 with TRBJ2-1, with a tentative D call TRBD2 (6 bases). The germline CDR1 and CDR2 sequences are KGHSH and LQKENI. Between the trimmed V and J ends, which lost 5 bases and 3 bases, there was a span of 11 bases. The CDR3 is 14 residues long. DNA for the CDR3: TGTGCCAGCTCATCCTCTAGCGACTACAATGAGCAGTTCTTC. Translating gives CASSSSSDYNEQFF.